The next 5 T cell receptor beta chains were all read from a single sample in a study of blood T cell repertoires in COVID-19. TCRdb's copy holds only in-frame clones and misses some; the assay was immunoSEQ multiplex PCR. In the table there are tens of thousands of clones, about 85% of which are singletons. The sequenced material came from peripheral blood. These receptor sequences come from a woman in her 70s with active or convalescent COVID-19.

This rearrangement joins TRBV4-3 to TRBJ2-5; a weak D match, TRBD2 (6 bases). The germline V and J ends were trimmed by 4 bases and 4 bases, with 16 bases remaining between them. The CDR3 loop spans 15 amino acids. Germline V gene data show CDR1 as LGHNA and CDR2 as YSLEER. The CDR3 region has the DNA TGCGCCAGCAGCCCGGGACTCGTCCAGGGAGAGACCCAGTACTTC. This encodes CASSPGLVQGETQYF.

The chain links TRBV5-1 to TRBJ2-3; TRBD1 might be the D (6 bases). There are 13 residues in the CDR3. Trimming pared 7 bases from V and 3 bases from J, leaving 12 bases between. Germline V CDR1 and CDR2: SGHRS, YFSETQ. CDR3 amino acids: CASGNTGTDTQYF. The CDR3 DNA reads as TGCGCCAGCGGGAATACAGGGACAGATACGCAGTATTTT.

This sequence joins TRBV2 and TRBJ2-4, with unresolved D. V gave up 1 base and J gave up 0 bases, with 10 bases separating them. CDR3 length equals 16 residues. Per germline, CDR1 SNHLY and CDR2 FYNNEI. CDR3 DNA sequence: TGTGCCAGCAGTGAAGAGAACGTTAGAGCCAAAAACATTCAGTACTTC. This gives the protein CASSEENVRAKNIQYF.

The chain has TRBV5-4 and TRBJ2-2, with a possible D match to TRBD2 (6 bases). The CDR3 is 14 residues long. V shed 3 bases and J shed 0 bases, with 6 bases lying between them. Looked up from germline, CDR1 is SGHNT and CDR2 is YYREEE (reference sequence). The CDR3 nucleotides are TGTGCCAGCAGCTCGGGAGCGAACACCGGGGAGCTGTTTTTT. The encoded protein is CASSSGANTGELFF.

This chain links TRBV7-2 with TRBJ2-3; D is perhaps TRBD1 (5 bases). CDR3 length: 13 amino acids. CDR1 and CDR2 (germline): SGHTA, FQGNSA. The V gene lost 5 bases and the J gene lost 2 bases, with 8 bases spanning the gap. The CDR3 region is CASSPRATDTQYF. DNA of the CDR3: TGTGCCAGCAGCCCCAGGGCCACAGATACGCAGTATTTT.